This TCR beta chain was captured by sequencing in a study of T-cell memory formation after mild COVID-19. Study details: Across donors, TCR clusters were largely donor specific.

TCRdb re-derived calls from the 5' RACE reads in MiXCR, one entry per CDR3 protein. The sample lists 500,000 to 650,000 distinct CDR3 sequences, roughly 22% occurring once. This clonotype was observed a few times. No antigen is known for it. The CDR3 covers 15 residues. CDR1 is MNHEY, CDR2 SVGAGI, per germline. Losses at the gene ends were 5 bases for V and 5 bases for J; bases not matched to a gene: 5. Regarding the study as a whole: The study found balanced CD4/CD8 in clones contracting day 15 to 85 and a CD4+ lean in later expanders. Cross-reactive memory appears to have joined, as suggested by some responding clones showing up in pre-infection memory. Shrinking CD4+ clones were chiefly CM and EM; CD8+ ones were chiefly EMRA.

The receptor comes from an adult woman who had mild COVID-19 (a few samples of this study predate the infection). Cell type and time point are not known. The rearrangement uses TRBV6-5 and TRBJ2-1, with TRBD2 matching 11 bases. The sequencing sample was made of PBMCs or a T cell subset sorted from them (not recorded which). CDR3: CASSRTSGRNNEQFF. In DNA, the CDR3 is TGTGCCAGCAGTCGAACTAGCGGGAGAAACAATGAGCAGTTCTTC.